These 29 T cell receptor beta chains came from one sample sequenced in a study of blood T cell repertoires in COVID-19. Sequencing used immunoSEQ multiplex PCR; TCRdb keeps in-frame clones, though not all of them. The table has some 400,000 clones, about 89% seen once. The source material was PBMCs or T cells enriched from blood (not recorded which). The receptors come from a man aged 30 to 39 who had recovered from COVID-19.

The chain carries TRBV7-2 and TRBJ2-5; unclear D gene. Trimming took off 4 bases at V and 5 bases at J, with 14 bases between the two ends. The CDR3 spans 14 residues. The germline V gene encodes CDR1 SGHTA and CDR2 FQGNSA. The CDR3 loop is CASSSPAQVETQYF. In DNA, the CDR3 is TGTGCCAGCAGCTCCCCTGCGCAGGTGGAGACCCAGTACTTC.

This chain links TRBV2 with TRBJ1-1; D is possibly TRBD1 (6 bases). V was pared by 2 bases and J by 4 bases, with 14 bases between. Germline V gene sequence: CDR1 SNHLY, CDR2 FYNNEI. CDR3 length equals 15 residues. CDR3 DNA sequence: TGTGCCAGCAGTGAACTCCAGGGAGGGGGCACTGAAGCTTTCTTT. Its translation is CASSELQGGGTEAFF.

The V call is TRBV4-1, the J call TRBJ1-5; D is unclear. Germline values: CDR1 MGHRA, CDR2 YSYEKL. CDR3 length: 17 residues. The ends were cut back, 0 bases at V and 3 bases at J, with 15 bases in the middle. The CDR3 here is CASSQDRGQALNQPQHF. The DNA for the CDR3 is TGCGCCAGCAGCCAAGATCGCGGGCAGGCGCTCAATCAGCCCCAGCATTTT.

The sample holds one count of this clone. J is TRBJ2-7 and V is TRBV6-5; perhaps TRBD2 as D (5 bases). CDR1 and CDR2 (germline): MNHEY, SVGAGI. V lost 6 bases, J lost 3 bases, and 15 bases lay in between. The CDR3 runs 14 residues. The DNA for the CDR3 is TGTGCCAGCAGAAAGAAGGGAGAGGTCTACGAGCAGTACTTC. As protein: CASRKKGEVYEQYF.

CDR3 coding DNA: TGCGCCAGCAGCTCCTGGGTCGGGACAGAAAATGAAAAACTGTTTTTT. It is translated as CASSSWVGTENEKLFF. The rearrangement links TRBV5-1 to TRBJ1-4; TRBD1 matches 7 bases. The CDR3 has 16 residues. Trimming cost V 3 bases and J 5 bases; bases outside gene matches: 10. Germline CDR1 SGHRS, CDR2 YFSETQ.

The rearrangement joins TRBV6-2 or TRBV6-3 to TRBJ2-1; 9 nucleotides agree with TRBD2. CDR3 size: 15 residues. CDR1 MNHEY and CDR2 SVGEGT come from the germline V gene. Trimming removed 6 bases from V and 4 bases from J; junction bases left unmatched: 7. CDR3 nucleotide sequence: TGTGCCAGCAGCTTGGGAGCGGGGGGATACAATGAGCAGTTCTTC. Protein product: CASSLGAGGYNEQFF.

V is TRBV27 and J is TRBJ1-4; perhaps TRBD1 as D (6 bases). The length of the CDR3 is 14 residues. Germline CDR1 reads MNHEY; CDR2 reads SMNVEV (reference sequence). Trimming took off 4 bases at V and 4 bases at J, with 10 bases between the two ends. CDR3 coding DNA: TGTGCCAGCAGTTCAGGGGCTCGTAATGAAAAACTGTTTTTT. Encoded protein: CASSSGARNEKLFF. The whole variable domain, remainder taken from reference TRBV27 and TRBJ1-4, is EAQVTQNPRYLITVTGKKLTVTCSQNMNHEYMSWYRQDPGLGLRQIYYSMNVEVTDKGDVPEGYKVSRKEKRNFPLILESPSPNQTSLYFCASSSGARNEKLFFGSGTQLSVL.

This clone was counted once. The genes are TRBV7-8 and TRBJ1-1; 9 bases line up with TRBD1. Germline V lookup: CDR1 SGHVS, CDR2 FQNEAQ. Trimming removed 4 bases from V and 10 bases from J; junction bases left unmatched: 13. The CDR3 extends over 15 amino acids. Here the CDR3 DNA reads TGTGCCAGCAGCTCCCTCGAGAGACAGGGGGTGCGAGCTTTCTTT. It is translated as CASSSLERQGVRAFF.

About this clone itself: Other DNA sequences from this sample encode an identical CDR3 as well. The chain joins TRBV29-1 to TRBJ2-7, with a possible D match to TRBD1 (5 bases). CDR1 is SQVTM, CDR2 ANQGSEA, per germline. V was cut by 2 bases and J by 1 base, with 6 bases left in between. The CDR3 contains 12 residues. The CDR3 sequence: CSVETGSYEQYF. The CDR3, as DNA: TGCAGCGTTGAAACAGGATCCTACGAGCAGTACTTC.

The V and J genes are TRBV7-9 and TRBJ1-1; no clear D gene. V was cut by 4 bases and J by 0 bases, with 9 bases left in between. CDR1 SEHNR and CDR2 FQNEAQ come from the germline V gene (reference sequence). This CDR3 region has 14 residues. DNA for the CDR3: TGTGCCAGCAGCTCATTGCGGATGAACACTGAAGCTTTCTTT. This translates into CASSSLRMNTEAFF.

The chain combines TRBV5-1 with TRBJ1-5; D call uncertain. V was trimmed by 1 base and J by 7 bases, leaving 6 bases between them. CDR1 and CDR2 (germline): SGHRS, YFSETQ. CDR3 length: 12 amino acids. The CDR3 DNA reads TGCGCCAGCAGCTTGTCTAGGCAGCCCCAGCATTTT. Its translation: CASSLSRQPQHF.

The J gene is TRBJ2-7, the V gene TRBV5-5; D ambiguous. V was trimmed by 3 bases and J by 0 bases, leaving 10 bases between them. There are 14 residues in the CDR3. Germline lookup yields CDR1 SGHKS and CDR2 YYEKEE (reference sequence). The CDR3, as DNA: TGTGCCAGCAGCTATTTAAGAGCCTCCTACGAGCAGTACTTC. It is translated as CASSYLRASYEQYF.

In DNA, the CDR3 is TGTGCCAGCAGCGAGACGGGACAGGGAGGCTCTGGCTACACCTTC. This gives the protein CASSETGQGGSGYTF. The chain has TRBV9 and TRBJ1-2; 9 nucleotides agree with TRBD1. The CDR3 sequence is 15 residues long. Germline CDR1 reads SGDLS; CDR2 reads YYNGEE. The junction had 10 bases not matched to a gene; V was cut back by 3 bases and J by 7 bases.

This chain uses TRBV4-1 with TRBJ1-5, with D unclear. The germline CDR1 and CDR2 sequences are MGHRA and YSYEKL. The germline V and J ends were trimmed by 2 bases and 0 bases, with 5 bases remaining between them. The CDR3 is 14 amino acids. The CDR3 region is CASSQSFSNQPQHF. CDR3 DNA: TGCGCCAGCAGCCAAAGCTTTAGCAATCAGCCCCAGCATTTT.

This rearrangement joins TRBV18 to TRBJ2-4; tentatively, D is TRBD1 (6 bases). Germline CDR1 KGHSH, CDR2 LQKENI. The CDR3 runs to 15 residues. Trimming pared 5 bases from V and 8 bases from J, leaving 19 bases between. The CDR3 DNA is TGTGCCAGCTCAAGAACAGGGCAGACGACCGACATTCAGTACTTC. Amino acid sequence: CASSRTGQTTDIQYF.

This sequence joins TRBV10-1 and TRBJ1-3, with D hard to call. CDR1 is WNHNN and CDR2 is SYGVQD in the germline V gene (reference sequence). Trimming took 0 bases from V and 3 from J, leaving 9 bases between them. The CDR3 totals 15 residues. CDR3 protein: CASSESRNYGNTIYF. The CDR3 DNA follows: TGCGCCAGCAGTGAGTCGAGGAATTATGGAAACACCATATATTTT.

The V gene is TRBV29-1, the J gene TRBJ1-2, with 9 bases identical to TRBD1. The CDR3 extends over 14 amino acids. Germline V gene sequence: CDR1 SQVTM, CDR2 ANQGSEA. Losses at the gene ends were 3 bases for V and 4 bases for J; bases not matched to a gene: 6. CDR3 in DNA: TGCAGCGTTGAGGGACAGGGCGCGAGCTATGGCTACACCTTC. This gives the protein CSVEGQGASYGYTF.

The chain combines TRBV30 with TRBJ2-5; 7 bases line up with TRBD1. Germline loops: CDR1 GTSNPN, CDR2 SVGIG (reference sequence). The CDR3 sequence is 13 residues long. The ends lost 0 bases at V and 4 bases at J; junction bases unmatched: 2. CDR3 sequence: CAWSVRGRETQYF. The CDR3 DNA reads TGTGCCTGGAGTGTAAGGGGGCGAGAGACCCAGTACTTC.

This clone was seen more than once but under ten times. The chain joins TRBV7-9 to TRBJ2-7; D gene unclear. Germline CDR1 SEHNR, CDR2 FQNEAQ (reference sequence). V gave up 2 bases and J gave up 4 bases, with 3 bases separating them. The CDR3 is made up of 11 amino acids. The CDR3: CASSLIYEQYF. The CDR3 coding sequence is TGTGCCAGCAGCTTAATATACGAGCAGTACTTC.

V usage is TRBV6-5 and J usage is TRBJ1-2; 11 bases match TRBD1. This CDR3 region has 15 residues. CDR1 is MNHEY, CDR2 SVGAGI, per germline. With V trimmed by 5 bases and J by 6 bases, 8 bases remained unmatched. The CDR3 spells CASSLWDRGTDGYTF. The CDR3 DNA follows: TGTGCCAGCAGTCTCTGGGACAGGGGGACTGATGGCTACACCTTC.

The rearrangement uses TRBV4-1 and TRBJ1-2; TRBD1 matches at 7 bases. There are 15 residues in the CDR3. Per germline, CDR1 MGHRA and CDR2 YSYEKL. V lost 4 bases to trimming and J lost 4 bases; unmatched junction nucleotides: 9. This CDR3 reads CASSRDREPLYGYTF. The CDR3 DNA reads as TGCGCCAGCAGCCGAGACAGGGAACCCCTCTATGGCTACACCTTC.

The chain employs TRBV11-2 and TRBJ1-2; perhaps TRBD1 as D (5 bases). Germline loops: CDR1 SGHAT, CDR2 FQNNGV. V was pared by 8 bases and J by 8 bases, with 18 bases between. The CDR3 totals 13 residues. CDR3 amino acids: CASGQLSGGGYTF. The CDR3 DNA follows: TGTGCCAGCGGCCAGCTGTCCGGGGGAGGCTACACCTTC.

The chain combines TRBV19 with TRBJ1-2; a possible D gene is TRBD1 (5 bases). The CDR3 consists of 13 residues. V dropped 1 base and J dropped 8 bases, with 11 bases sitting between them. The germline gives CDR1 LNHDA, CDR2 SQIVND (reference sequence). The chain's CDR3 is CASSIAGKKGYTF. The CDR3 DNA sequence: TGTGCCAGTAGTATAGCAGGGAAGAAAGGCTACACCTTC.

The rearrangement uses TRBV7-8 and TRBJ2-7, with TRBD1 as a possible D gene (6 bases). This CDR3 is built from 17 residues. Germline CDR1 SGHVS, CDR2 FQNEAQ. V lost 0 bases, J lost 1 base, and 16 bases lay in between. This CDR3 is CASSLAPGHFKSYEQYF. The DNA of the CDR3 is TGTGCCAGCAGCTTAGCTCCGGGACACTTCAAATCCTACGAGCAGTACTTC.

The rearrangement joins TRBV24-1 to TRBJ2-1, with TRBD1 matching 8 bases. From germline, CDR1 is KGHDR and CDR2 SFDVKD. The CDR3 is 15 residues long. Trimming cost V 4 bases and J 6 bases; bases outside gene matches: 7. CDR3 in DNA: TGTGCCACCAGTGACGGACAGGGTGAAGGCAATGAGCAGTTCTTC. Translating gives CATSDGQGEGNEQFF.

This clone showed up just a few times. This chain uses TRBV12-3 or TRBV12-4 with TRBJ2-7; D may be TRBD2 (5 bases). This CDR3 spans 12 amino acids. Trimming took off 6 bases at V and 6 bases at J, with 12 bases between the two ends. The CDR3 DNA is TGTGCCAGCAGAATTGAGGGCGGCGAGCAGTACTTC. Translated: CASRIEGGEQYF.

The chain employs TRBV7-8 and TRBJ2-7; no reliable D call. Trimming removed 0 bases from V and 0 bases from J, with 9 bases in between. The germline V gene encodes CDR1 SGHVS and CDR2 FQNEAQ. The CDR3 has 15 residues. In DNA, the CDR3 is TGTGCCAGCAGCTTAGCGGTGACTGGCTCCTACGAGCAGTACTTC. Amino acids: CASSLAVTGSYEQYF.

The V call is TRBV18, the J call TRBJ2-7; 10 nucleotides line up with TRBD2. Germline loops: CDR1 KGHSH, CDR2 LQKENI. The ends lost 3 bases at V and 7 bases at J; junction bases unmatched: 12. This CDR3 has 16 residues. CDR3: CASSPTSGAPVGEQYF. Written as DNA, the CDR3 is TGTGCCAGCTCACCTACTAGCGGGGCCCCTGTGGGAGAGCAGTACTTC.

V usage is TRBV9 and J usage is TRBJ1-6; the D is unclear. Germline values: CDR1 SGDLS, CDR2 YYNGEE. The CDR3 runs to 15 residues. V was clipped by 0 bases and J by 0 bases, with 4 bases between them. The DNA of the CDR3 is TGTGCCAGCAGCGTAGGGAGCTCCTATAATTCACCCCTCCACTTT. Its translation: CASSVGSSYNSPLHF.